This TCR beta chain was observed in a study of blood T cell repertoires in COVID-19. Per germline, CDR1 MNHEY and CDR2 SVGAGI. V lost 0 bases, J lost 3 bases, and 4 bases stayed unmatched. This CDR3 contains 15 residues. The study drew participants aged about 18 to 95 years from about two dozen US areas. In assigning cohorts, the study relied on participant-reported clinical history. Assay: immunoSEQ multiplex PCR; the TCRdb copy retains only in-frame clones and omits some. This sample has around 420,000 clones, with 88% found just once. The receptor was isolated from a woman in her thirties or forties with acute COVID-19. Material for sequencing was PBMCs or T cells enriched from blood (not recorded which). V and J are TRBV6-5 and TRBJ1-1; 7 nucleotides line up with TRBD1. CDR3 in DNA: TGTGCCAGCAGTTACTCGGAGACAGGGCACACTGAAGCTTTCTTT. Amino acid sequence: CASSYSETGHTEAFF.